The clone carrying this T cell receptor beta chain showed up just once. The antigen remains undetermined. The naive CD8 population came from CD45RO-negative cells selected for CCR7, without terminally differentiated effector memory CD45RA+ cells. This record belongs to a study of shared clonotypes between healthy human individuals. Findings and caveats of the study: Naive subsets generally exceeded memory subsets in estimated richness.

CDR1 is GTSNPN and CDR2 is SVGIG in the germline V gene (reference sequence). The CDR3 extends over 14 amino acids. The V and J ends lost 7 bases and 0 bases, in that order; junction bases with no gene match: 2. Data came from immunoSEQ multiplex PCR; TCRdb stores just in-frame clones and leaves some out. The data hold 500,000 to 700,000 clones, with around 95% observed a single time. The clonotype comes from a woman in her thirties in good health. The chain is built from TRBV30 and TRBJ1-4, with TRBD1 matching 10 bases. Sequenced: naive CD8+ T cells sorted from blood. The CDR3 sequence is CAFGTGATNEKLFF. The CDR3 DNA reads TGTGCCTTCGGGACAGGGGCAACTAATGAAAAACTGTTTTTT. The complete variable domain, with remaining parts taken from reference TRBV30 and TRBJ1-4, reads SQTIHQWPATLVQPVGSPLSLECTVEGTSNPNLYWYRQAAGRGLQLLFYSVGIGQISSEVPQNLSASRPQDRQFILSSKKLLLSDSGFYLCAFGTGATNEKLFFGSGTQLSVL.